Below, 25 T cell receptor beta chains from the same sample are listed, as sequenced in a study of control samples from healthy donors and cancer patients. The assay was immunoSEQ multiplex PCR, and TCRdb's table has in-frame clones only and misses some. The sample records under 450,000 clones, about 93% being singletons. Sequenced material: PBMCs. The receptors originated from a man between 40 and 49 years old with head and neck cancer.

In DNA, the CDR3 is TGTGCCAGCAGCAAGACAGGGGGCTTCAGCAATGAGCAGTTCTTC. Encoded protein: CASSKTGGFSNEQFF. The chain joins TRBV7-3 to TRBJ2-1; 10 nucleotides agree with TRBD1. The V segment lost 5 bases and the J segment 6 bases; nucleotides outside the gene matches: 7. The CDR3 is made up of 15 amino acids. Looked up from germline, CDR1 is SGHTA and CDR2 is FQGTGA. Together with reference TRBV7-3 and TRBJ2-1, the CDR3 gives the full variable domain: GAGVSQTPSNKVTEKGKYVELRCDPISGHTALYWYRQSLGQGPEFLIYFQGTGAADDSGLPNDRFFAVRPEGSVSTLKIQRTERGDSAVYLCASSKTGGFSNEQFFGPGTRLTVL.

This clone was observed a single time. The rearrangement links TRBV19 to TRBJ2-2; possibly TRBD1 for D (5 bases). The CDR3 sequence is 15 residues long. Germline assignment: CDR1 LNHDA and CDR2 SQIVND (reference sequence). V gave up 2 bases and J gave up 4 bases, with 11 bases separating them. CDR3 sequence reads: CASSISGQGTGELFF. CDR3 DNA sequence: TGTGCCAGTAGTATATCTGGGCAGGGCACCGGGGAGCTGTTTTTT.

The chain recombines TRBV18 with TRBJ1-3; no firm D call. Germline loops: CDR1 KGHSH, CDR2 LQKENI. The CDR3 has 13 residues. Trimming pared 1 base from V and 8 bases from J, leaving 9 bases between. CDR3 sequence reads: CASSPLEADTIYF. The DNA for the CDR3 is TGTGCCAGCTCACCACTTGAGGCAGACACCATATATTTT.

This chain's CDR3 is CANHWDYEQYF. In DNA form, the CDR3 reads TGTGCCAACCACTGGGACTACGAGCAGTACTTC. The chain joins TRBV6-5 to TRBJ2-7; D gene uncertain. The germline V gene has CDR1 MNHEY and CDR2 SVGAGI. The CDR3 spans 11 residues. V lost 10 bases and J 3 bases, leaving 10 bases between the germline ends.

The gene calls are TRBV11-1 and TRBJ2-7; 7 nucleotides agree with TRBD2. The germline V gene encodes CDR1 SGHAT and CDR2 FQDESV (reference sequence). V shed 6 bases, J shed 5 bases, and the junction held 13 bases outside the gene matches. This CDR3 region has 15 residues. This chain's CDR3 is CASRQSGIGFDEQYF. The CDR3 DNA follows: TGTGCCAGCAGACAAAGCGGGATTGGTTTCGACGAGCAGTACTTC.

V and J are TRBV6-5 and TRBJ1-1; 7 bases are shared with TRBD1. CDR1 MNHEY and CDR2 SVGAGI come from the germline V gene. J lost 4 bases, V lost 4 bases, and 6 bases had no gene match. The CDR3 length is 14 residues. The DNA for the CDR3 is TGTGCCAGCAGTTCTGACAGGGTAGCCACTGAAGCTTTCTTT. Translated: CASSSDRVATEAFF.

The rearrangement joins TRBV19 to TRBJ1-1; D may be TRBD1 (5 bases). This CDR3 has 14 residues. Germline V gene data show CDR1 as LNHDA and CDR2 as SQIVND (reference sequence). V shed 7 bases and J shed 4 bases, with 16 bases lying between them. The CDR3 coding sequence is TGTGCCAGTATTACCCAGGGTGGCGGCACTGAAGCTTTCTTT. This gives the protein CASITQGGGTEAFF.

The DNA for the CDR3 is TGTGCCAGCAGCCCTCAACAGGGTCCTATCAAAAACATTCAGTACTTC. Translation: CASSPQQGPIKNIQYF. The chain has TRBV5-4 and TRBJ2-4; possible D gene TRBD1, 6 bases. Trimming pared 4 bases from V and 3 bases from J, leaving 17 bases between. There are 16 residues in the CDR3. Germline-derived CDR1 and CDR2 are SGHNT and YYREEE (reference sequence).

Note on this clone: Other DNA sequences in this specimen translate into the identical CDR3. The chain has TRBV9 and TRBJ1-1; unclear D gene. V dropped 0 bases and J dropped 1 base, with 7 bases sitting between them. The CDR3 has 14 amino acids. CDR1 and CDR2 from the germline V gene are SGDLS and YYNGEE. CDR3 protein: CASSVEPENTEAFF. The CDR3 DNA sequence: TGTGCCAGCAGCGTAGAGCCTGAGAACACTGAAGCTTTCTTT.

V usage is TRBV9 and J usage is TRBJ2-7; D perhaps matches TRBD2 (7 bases). The CDR3 contains 12 residues. Germline V gene lookup returns CDR1 SGDLS and CDR2 YYNGEE. The V end lost 5 bases, the J end lost 6 bases, and 12 bases lay between the germline ends. The CDR3 DNA is TGTGCCAGCAGTCGAGGGGGGGCCGAGCAGTACTTC. This translates into CASSRGGAEQYF.

J is TRBJ2-7 and V is TRBV28; D gene unclear. The CDR3 extends over 13 amino acids. Germline V gives CDR1 MDHEN, CDR2 SYDVKM. V was trimmed by 2 bases and J by 1 base, leaving 6 bases between them. CDR3 region: CASSLIISYEQYF. The CDR3 nucleotides read TGTGCCAGCAGTTTAATTATTTCCTACGAGCAGTACTTC. Using reference TRBV28 and TRBJ2-7 for the parts outside the CDR3, the full variable domain is DVKVTQSSRYLVKRTGEKVFLECVQDMDHENMFWYRQDPGLGLRLIYFSYDVKMKEKGDIPEGYSVSREKKERFSLILESASTNQTSMYLCASSLIISYEQYFGPGTRLTVT.

V gene TRBV7-2 combines with J gene TRBJ1-4, with D hard to call. Trimming took off 5 bases at V and 0 bases at J, with 13 bases between the two ends. Per the germline V gene, CDR1 is SGHTA and CDR2 is FQGNSA. The CDR3 consists of 16 residues. CDR3 region: CASSDGRVATNEKLFF. The CDR3 coding sequence is TGTGCCAGCAGCGATGGGAGAGTTGCAACTAATGAAAAACTGTTTTTT.

The chain recombines TRBV28 with TRBJ2-5; D remains ambiguous. The CDR3 is 14 residues long. V was pared by 7 bases and J by 4 bases, with 16 bases between. The V gene's germline CDR1 is MDHEN and CDR2 SYDVKM. This CDR3 reads CASKPEPLTETQYF. The CDR3 bases are TGTGCCAGCAAACCAGAGCCTTTAACAGAGACCCAGTACTTC. Variable domain in full (rest from reference TRBV28 and TRBJ2-5): DVKVTQSSRYLVKRTGEKVFLECVQDMDHENMFWYRQDPGLGLRLIYFSYDVKMKEKGDIPEGYSVSREKKERFSLILESASTNQTSMYLCASKPEPLTETQYFGPGTRLLVL.

The chain links TRBV23-1 to TRBJ2-1; TRBD2 agrees at 9 bases. TRBV23-1 is noted as an ORF with a role that remains uncertain. Trimming cost V 7 bases and J 6 bases; bases outside gene matches: 10. CDR3 size: 15 residues. The CDR3 region is CASIESGGNSNEQFF. CDR3 DNA: TGCGCCAGCATCGAGAGCGGGGGGAATAGCAATGAGCAGTTCTTC.

V gene TRBV6-6 combines with J gene TRBJ2-2; 9 bases line up with TRBD1. The CDR3 loop spans 16 amino acids. Germline CDR1 reads MNHNY; CDR2 reads SVGAGI (reference sequence). V trimming: 6 bases; J trimming: 6 bases; junction bases outside the gene matches: 11. The CDR3 DNA reads as TGTGCCAGCAGCTCGACAGGGGGTTCGGATCCCGGGGAGCTGTTTTTT. Protein sequence: CASSSTGGSDPGELFF.

V gene TRBV7-3 combines with J gene TRBJ1-1, with D unclear. The CDR3 runs 13 residues. Trimming took off 3 bases at V and 1 base at J, with 6 bases between the two ends. Germline lookup yields CDR1 SGHTA and CDR2 FQGTGA. In DNA form, the CDR3 reads TGTGCCAGCAGCTTCTCGGAGAACACTGAAGCTTTCTTT. Residues: CASSFSENTEAFF. Variable domain in full (rest from reference TRBV7-3 and TRBJ1-1): GAGVSQTPSNKVTEKGKYVELRCDPISGHTALYWYRQSLGQGPEFLIYFQGTGAADDSGLPNDRFFAVRPEGSVSTLKIQRTERGDSAVYLCASSFSENTEAFFGQGTRLTVV.

The CDR3 nucleotides are TGTGCCAGCAGCCAAGTTACAGGTCAATCGACAGATACGCAGTATTTT. Residues: CASSQVTGQSTDTQYF. The rearrangement links TRBV3-1 (or the pseudogene TRBV3-2) to TRBJ2-3; D may be TRBD1 (5 bases). CDR1 is LGHDT and CDR2 is YNNKEL in the germline V gene (reference sequence). The CDR3 totals 16 residues. V lost 1 base and J lost 3, with 14 bases in between.

This clone was counted once. Mismatch with germline at one junction end may stem from a read error. The chain joins TRBV7-9 to TRBJ2-3; 9 nucleotides line up with TRBD2. Germline-derived CDR1 and CDR2 are SEHNR and FQNEAQ (reference sequence). The CDR3 loop spans 15 amino acids. This CDR3 reads CASSLAGAGTDTQYF. The CDR3 coding sequence is TGTGCCAGCAGTTTAGCGGGAGCTGGCACAGATACGCAGTATTTT.

The chain couples TRBV19 to TRBJ2-2; no firm D call. V dropped 5 bases and J dropped 0 bases, with 13 bases sitting between them. CDR1 is LNHDA and CDR2 is SQIVND in the germline V gene (reference sequence). This CDR3 has 16 amino acids. The CDR3 sequence: CASSARTPSNTGELFF. In DNA form, the CDR3 reads TGTGCCAGTAGTGCCCGGACCCCATCGAACACCGGGGAGCTGTTTTTT.

The V and J genes are TRBV6-5 and TRBJ2-7; 7 bases align to TRBD1. This CDR3 is built from 14 residues. Germline values: CDR1 MNHEY, CDR2 SVGAGI. V was clipped by 0 bases and J by 3 bases; unmatched bases: 2. CDR3 bases: TGTGCCAGCAGTTACTCGCGGACAGGCTACGAGCAGTACTTC. Translating it yields CASSYSRTGYEQYF.

V is TRBV25-1 and J is TRBJ2-7, with D unresolved. This CDR3 has 13 amino acids. In germline, CDR1 is MGHDK, CDR2 SYGVNS. The V and J ends lost 4 bases and 4 bases respectively, with 11 bases between them. CDR3 amino acids: CASSAAGVYEQYF. The CDR3 coding sequence is TGTGCCAGCAGTGCGGCTGGGGTATACGAGCAGTACTTC.

This clone appeared a single time. The rearrangement uses TRBV28 and TRBJ1-3; D unresolved. Germline CDR1 MDHEN, CDR2 SYDVKM. V was cut by 5 bases and J by 1 base, with 15 bases left in between. The CDR3 runs 16 residues. CDR3 protein: CASSPYKEGSGNTIYF. CDR3 bases: TGTGCCAGCAGTCCCTATAAGGAGGGATCTGGAAACACCATATATTTT. The whole variable domain, filled in from reference TRBV28 and TRBJ1-3, reads DVKVTQSSRYLVKRTGEKVFLECVQDMDHENMFWYRQDPGLGLRLIYFSYDVKMKEKGDIPEGYSVSREKKERFSLILESASTNQTSMYLCASSPYKEGSGNTIYFGEGSWLTVV.

The V and J genes are TRBV10-3 and TRBJ2-2; 10 bases map to TRBD2. The CDR3 length is 15 residues. The V segment lost 7 bases and the J segment 4 bases; nucleotides outside the gene matches: 6. The germline V gene encodes CDR1 ENHRY and CDR2 SYGVKD. The CDR3 here is CAIMSGGAGTGELFF. In nucleotides, the CDR3 is TGTGCCATCATGAGCGGGGGGGCCGGCACCGGGGAGCTGTTTTTT.

In this sample, this clone turned up once. The chain has TRBV28 and TRBJ1-5, with 7 bases lining up with TRBD1. The CDR3 has 15 amino acids. Germline V gene sequence: CDR1 MDHEN, CDR2 SYDVKM. V was pared by 2 bases and J by 6 bases, with 7 bases of the junction left unmatched. The CDR3 region has the DNA TGTGCCAGCAGTTTACTTCGACAGGGCGGTCAGCCCCAGCATTTT. As protein: CASSLLRQGGQPQHF.

J is TRBJ2-1 and V is TRBV5-4; 9 nucleotides align to TRBD2. This CDR3 has 12 residues. Per germline, CDR1 SGHNT and CDR2 YYREEE (reference sequence). Trimming took 7 bases from V and 11 from J; bases not matched to a gene: 7. This CDR3 is CASQREAMKQFF. The CDR3 DNA reads TGTGCCAGCCAGCGGGAGGCAATGAAGCAGTTCTTC.